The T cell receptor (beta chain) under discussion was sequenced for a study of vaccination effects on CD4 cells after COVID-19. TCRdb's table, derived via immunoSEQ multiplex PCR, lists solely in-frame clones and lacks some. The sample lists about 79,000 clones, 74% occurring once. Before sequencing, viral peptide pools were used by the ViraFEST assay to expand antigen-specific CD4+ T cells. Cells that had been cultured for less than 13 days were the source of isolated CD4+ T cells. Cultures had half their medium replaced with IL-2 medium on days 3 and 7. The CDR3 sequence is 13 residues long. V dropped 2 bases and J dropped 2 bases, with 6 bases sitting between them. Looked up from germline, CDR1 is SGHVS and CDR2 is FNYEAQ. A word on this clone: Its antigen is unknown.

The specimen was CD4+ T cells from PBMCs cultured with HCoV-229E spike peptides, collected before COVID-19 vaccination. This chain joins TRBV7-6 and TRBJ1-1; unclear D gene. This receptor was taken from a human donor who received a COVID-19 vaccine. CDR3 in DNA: TGTGCCAGCAGCTTACAGGCCAACACTGAAGCTTTCTTT. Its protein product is CASSLQANTEAFF.